This T cell receptor beta chain was sequenced during a study of T cell repertoires in cytomegalovirus infection. The wider study: CMV infection together with matching HLA type was indicated by public TCR beta signatures. Study results and caveats: HLA-C-restricted CMV-specific TCR beta clonotypes were dominant in the ex vivo response.

TCRdb passed the reads through MiXCR, listing each CDR3 protein once. The repertoire holds 230,000 or so distinct CDR3 sequences, with roughly two fifths as singletons. This clonotype was picked up many times. Its antigen remains unknown. The junction shows a germline mismatch at one end, possibly a read error. This receptor was taken from a human donor in good health (CMV status not recorded). Some clones in this sample may be carry-over from other donors' samples. The sequenced sample was CD8+ T cells from cultured PBMCs, obtained from culture after CMV antigen stimulation.

CDR3 amino acids: CASSSGGPGFRGIHF. CDR3 coding DNA: TGTGCCAGCAGCTCGGGGGGCCCGGGTTTTCGGGGTATTCATTTC. The rearrangement links TRBV7-8 to TRBJ2-1, with D perhaps matching TRBD2 (7 bases). CDR3 length: 15 residues. Germline-derived CDR1 and CDR2 are SGHVS and FQNEAQ. The entire variable domain, with the rest obtained from reference TRBV7-8 and TRBJ2-1, is as follows: GAGVSQSPRYKVAKRGQDVALRCDPISGHVSLFWYQQALGQGPEFLTYFQNEAQLDKSGLPSDRFFAERPEGSVSTLKIQRTQQEDSAVYLCASSSGGPGFRGIHFGPGTRLTVL.